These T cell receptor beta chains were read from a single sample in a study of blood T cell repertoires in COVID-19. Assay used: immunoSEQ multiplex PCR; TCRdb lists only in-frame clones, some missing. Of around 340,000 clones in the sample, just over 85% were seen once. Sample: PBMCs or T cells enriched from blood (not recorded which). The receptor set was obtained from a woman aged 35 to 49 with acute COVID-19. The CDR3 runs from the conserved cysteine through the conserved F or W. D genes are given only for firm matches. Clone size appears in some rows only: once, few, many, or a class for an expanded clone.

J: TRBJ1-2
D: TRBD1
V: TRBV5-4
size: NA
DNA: TGTGCCAGCAGCGTACAGGGGCCCAACTATGGCTACACCTTC
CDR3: CASSVQGPNYGYTF

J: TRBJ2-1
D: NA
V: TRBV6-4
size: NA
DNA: TGTGCCAGCAGTAGAGCGGGCGGATACAATGAGCAGTTCTTC
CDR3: CASSRAGGYNEQFF

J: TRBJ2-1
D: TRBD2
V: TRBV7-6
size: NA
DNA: TGTGCCAGCAGCTATGGTGTGGGGCGGGAGATCTACAATGAGCAGTTCTTC
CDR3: CASSYGVGREIYNEQFF

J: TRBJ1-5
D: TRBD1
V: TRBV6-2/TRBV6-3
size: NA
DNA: TGTGCCAGCAGTTACTCGATCAAGGCGGGACAGCCTCATTATAGCAATCAGCCCCAGCATTTT
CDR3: CASSYSIKAGQPHYSNQPQHF

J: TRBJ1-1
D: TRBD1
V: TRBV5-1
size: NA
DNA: TGCGCCAGCAGCTTGGGGGACAGGGGAATATTACGCACTGAAGCTTTCTTT
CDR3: CASSLGDRGILRTEAFF

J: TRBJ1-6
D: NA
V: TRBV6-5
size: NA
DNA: TGTGCCAGCAGACCGGACACACATTCACCCCTCCACTTT
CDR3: CASRPDTHSPLHF

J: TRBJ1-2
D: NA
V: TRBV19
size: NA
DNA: TGTGCCAGTAGTATATCGGGGTACTATGGCTACACCTTC
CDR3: CASSISGYYGYTF

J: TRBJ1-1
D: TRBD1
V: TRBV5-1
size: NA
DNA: TGCGCCAGCAGCTTGAGCGGGACAGGGGCCATGAACACTGAAGCTTTCTTT
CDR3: CASSLSGTGAMNTEAFF

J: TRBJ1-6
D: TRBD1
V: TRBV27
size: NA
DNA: TGTGCCAGCAGTTTATCGTGGAGACAGGGAGGTACCATAAATTCACCCCTCCACTTT
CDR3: CASSLSWRQGGTINSPLHF

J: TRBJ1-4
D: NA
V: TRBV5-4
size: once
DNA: TGTGCCAGCAGAACAGGTGGCGCCAACACCGGTGAAAAACTGTTTTTT
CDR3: CASRTGGANTGEKLFF

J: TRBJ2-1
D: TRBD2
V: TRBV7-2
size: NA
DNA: TGTGCCAGCAGCTTAGACGGGAACGGGAGGGCCGACAATGAGCAGTTCTTC
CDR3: CASSLDGNGRADNEQFF

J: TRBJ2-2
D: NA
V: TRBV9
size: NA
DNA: TGTGCCAGCAGCCAGACTAGTCGCTCCGGGGAGCTGTTTTTT
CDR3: CASSQTSRSGELFF

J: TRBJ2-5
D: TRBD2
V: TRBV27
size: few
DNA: TGTGCCAGCAGGAGATTAGCGGGAGCGAGAGGAGAGACCCAGTACTTC
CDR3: CASRRLAGARGETQYF

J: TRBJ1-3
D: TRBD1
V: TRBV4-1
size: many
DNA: TGCGCCAGCAGCCAAGATACCGGGACAGGGGGAAACACCATATATTTT
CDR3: CASSQDTGTGGNTIYF

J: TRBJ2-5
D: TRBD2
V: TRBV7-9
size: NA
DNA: TGTGCCAGCAGCTCCTTAGCGGGAACCGGAGAGACCCAGTACTTC
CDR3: CASSSLAGTGETQYF

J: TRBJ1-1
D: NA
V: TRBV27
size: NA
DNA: TGTGCCAGCAAACTCCGTGGCCCCGGGGCTGAAGCTTTCTTT
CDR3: CASKLRGPGAEAFF

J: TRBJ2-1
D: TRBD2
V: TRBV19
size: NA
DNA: TGTGCCAGTAGGCTAGCGGGAGGACCTCCGTCCTACAATGAGCAGTTCTTC
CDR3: CASRLAGGPPSYNEQFF

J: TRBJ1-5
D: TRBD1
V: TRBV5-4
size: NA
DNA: TGTGCCAGCAGCCCGGGACAGGGAAATCAGCCCCAGCATTTT
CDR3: CASSPGQGNQPQHF

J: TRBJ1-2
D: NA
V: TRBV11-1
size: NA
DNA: TGTGCCAGCAGCTTAGCCGGTGCTAACTATGGCTACACCTTC
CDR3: CASSLAGANYGYTF

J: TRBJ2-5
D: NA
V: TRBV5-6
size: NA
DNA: TGTGCCAGCAGCTTCGGCAGGGCGGAGACCCAGTACTTC
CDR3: CASSFGRAETQYF

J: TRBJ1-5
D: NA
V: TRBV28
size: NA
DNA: TGTGCCAGCACTTTTCGGGGGAGGGGCCAGCCCCAGCATTTT
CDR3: CASTFRGRGQPQHF

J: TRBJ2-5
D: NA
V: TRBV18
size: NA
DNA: TGTGCCAGCTCCGTCGTCCCAGAGACCCAGTACTTC
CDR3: CASSVVPETQYF

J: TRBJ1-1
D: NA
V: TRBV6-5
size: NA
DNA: TGTGCCAGCAGCTACCGGACAGATCTGAACACTGAAGCTTTCTTT
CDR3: CASSYRTDLNTEAFF

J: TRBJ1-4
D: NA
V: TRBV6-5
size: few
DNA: TGTGCCAGCAGTCCTCGAGGAGGGAATGAAAAACTGTTTTTT
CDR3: CASSPRGGNEKLFF

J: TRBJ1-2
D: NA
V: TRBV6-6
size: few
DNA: TGTGCCAGCAGTTACTCGCCCCAGGGCCTCTATGGCTACACCTTC
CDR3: CASSYSPQGLYGYTF

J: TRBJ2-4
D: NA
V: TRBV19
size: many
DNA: TGTGCCAGTCCCCAAAAGGGGGGGCCTGAAAACATTCAGTACTTC
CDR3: CASPQKGGPENIQYF

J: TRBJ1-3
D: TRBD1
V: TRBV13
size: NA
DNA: TGTGCCAGCAGCGCGCCGGGACAGGGGGCGAGCTACTTCTCTGGAAACACCATATATTTT
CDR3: CASSAPGQGASYFSGNTIYF

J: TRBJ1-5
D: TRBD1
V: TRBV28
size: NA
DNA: TGTGCCAGCAGTTTTCGGGGACAGGGCGGACAGCCCCAGCATTTT
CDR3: CASSFRGQGGQPQHF

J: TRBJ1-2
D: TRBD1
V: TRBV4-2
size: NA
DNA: TGTGCCAGCAGCCAAAAGGGGTCCCGGGACAGGGCGTATGGCTACACCTTC
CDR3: CASSQKGSRDRAYGYTF

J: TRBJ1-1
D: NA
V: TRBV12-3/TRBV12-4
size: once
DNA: TGTGCCAGCACCATCGGGAGGGCTGAAGCTTTCTTT
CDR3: CASTIGRAEAFF

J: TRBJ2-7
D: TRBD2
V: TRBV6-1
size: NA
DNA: TGTGCCAGCAGTGAATTAGGCGTAAGGGTAGCGGGGGCTACCACTGCCTACGAGCAGTACTTC
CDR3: CASSELGVRVAGATTAYEQYF

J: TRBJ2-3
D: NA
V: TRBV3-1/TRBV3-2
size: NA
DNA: TGTGCCAGCAGCCAAGATAGACGTAGAGACTACCAAGATACGCAGTATTTT
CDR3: CASSQDRRRDYQDTQYF

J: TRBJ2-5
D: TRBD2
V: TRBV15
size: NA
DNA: TGTGCCACCAGCAGGGATGGGGGGGATTCCAAGACCCAGTACTTC
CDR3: CATSRDGGDSKTQYF

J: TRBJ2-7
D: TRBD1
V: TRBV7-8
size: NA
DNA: TGTGCCAGCAGTTCTTTCCGACGAGGGACAGATAGCTCCTACGAGCAGTACTTC
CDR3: CASSSFRRGTDSSYEQYF

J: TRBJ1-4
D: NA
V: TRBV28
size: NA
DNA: TGTGCCAGCAGTAAACCGGGAACTAATGAAAAACTGTTTTTT
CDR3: CASSKPGTNEKLFF

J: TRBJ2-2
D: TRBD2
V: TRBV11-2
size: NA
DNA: TGTGCCAGCAGCTTCTTAGCGGGAGGCACCGGGGAGCTGTTTTTT
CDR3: CASSFLAGGTGELFF

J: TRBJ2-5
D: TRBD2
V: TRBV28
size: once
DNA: TGTGCCAGCCGGTGGGGGCTAGCGGGAGGAAAAGAGACCCAGTACTTC
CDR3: CASRWGLAGGKETQYF

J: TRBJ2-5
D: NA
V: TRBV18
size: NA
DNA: TGTGCCAGCTCCCCGCCAGGATCAGAGACCCAGTACTTC
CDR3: CASSPPGSETQYF

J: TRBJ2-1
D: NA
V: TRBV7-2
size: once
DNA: TGTGCCAGCAGCTTAGTTGCTAGCAGACACAATGAGCAGTTCTTC
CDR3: CASSLVASRHNEQFF

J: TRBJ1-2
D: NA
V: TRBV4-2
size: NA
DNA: TGTGCCAGCAGCCAAGAATGGGCGGGGAACTATGGCTACACCTTC
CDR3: CASSQEWAGNYGYTF

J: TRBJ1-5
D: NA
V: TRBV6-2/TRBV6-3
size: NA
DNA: TGTGCCAGCAGTGGAGATAGGACACCGAATCAGCCCCAGCATTTT
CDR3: CASSGDRTPNQPQHF

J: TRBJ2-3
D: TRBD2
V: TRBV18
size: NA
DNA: TGTGCCAGCTCACGGACTAGCGGGGGCACAGATACGCAGTATTTT
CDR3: CASSRTSGGTDTQYF

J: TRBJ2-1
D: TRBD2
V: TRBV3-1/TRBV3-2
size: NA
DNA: TGTGCCAGCAGCCCGACTGCTAGCGGGGGGCCCCTTCAGTTCTTC
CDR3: CASSPTASGGPLQFF

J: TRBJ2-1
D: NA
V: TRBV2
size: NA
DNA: TGTGCCAGCAGGCCTAGAAGCTCCTACAATGAGCAGTTCTTC
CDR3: CASRPRSSYNEQFF

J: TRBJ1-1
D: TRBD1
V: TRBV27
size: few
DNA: TGTGCCAGCAGTTCGGACAGGGGTCTCACTGAAGCTTTCTTT
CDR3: CASSSDRGLTEAFF

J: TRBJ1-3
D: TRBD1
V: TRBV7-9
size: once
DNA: TGTGCCAGCAGCCGTCCGGGACAGGGGTTATACACCATATATTTT
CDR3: CASSRPGQGLYTIYF

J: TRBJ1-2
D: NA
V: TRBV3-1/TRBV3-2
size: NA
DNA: TGTGCCAGCAGCCAACGAATGGGGCATGGCTACACCTTC
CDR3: CASSQRMGHGYTF